The following is a TCR beta chain sequence with its context. Its antigen is not known. TCRdb's table, derived via immunoSEQ multiplex PCR, lists solely in-frame clones and lacks some. Found here are tens of thousands of clones, roughly 90% of them singletons; the top ten hold less than 5%. This record belongs to a study of graft-versus-host responses after intestinal transplantation. CDR1 is MNHNS and CDR2 is SASEGT in the germline V gene. Trimming stripped 8 bases from V and 7 bases from J, with 15 bases between. This CDR3 comprises 12 residues. Whole-study findings and limits: GvH clonotypes were identified within recipient marrow, with a subset emerging first in ileum or blood. Where graft-donor T cell macrochimerism was present, patients had high graft-versus-host to host-versus-graft clonal ratios in allografts.

V and J are TRBV6-1 and TRBJ2-7, with D maybe TRBD2 (7 bases). This receptor was taken from a human donor who was the organ donor for an intestinal transplant. The sequences come from unstimulated CD8+ T cells sorted from spleen or lymph node cells, collected before transplant. The CDR3 reads CASSGGAGEQYV. DNA of the CDR3: TGTGCCAGCTCGGGGGGCGCGGGGGAGCAGTACGTC.